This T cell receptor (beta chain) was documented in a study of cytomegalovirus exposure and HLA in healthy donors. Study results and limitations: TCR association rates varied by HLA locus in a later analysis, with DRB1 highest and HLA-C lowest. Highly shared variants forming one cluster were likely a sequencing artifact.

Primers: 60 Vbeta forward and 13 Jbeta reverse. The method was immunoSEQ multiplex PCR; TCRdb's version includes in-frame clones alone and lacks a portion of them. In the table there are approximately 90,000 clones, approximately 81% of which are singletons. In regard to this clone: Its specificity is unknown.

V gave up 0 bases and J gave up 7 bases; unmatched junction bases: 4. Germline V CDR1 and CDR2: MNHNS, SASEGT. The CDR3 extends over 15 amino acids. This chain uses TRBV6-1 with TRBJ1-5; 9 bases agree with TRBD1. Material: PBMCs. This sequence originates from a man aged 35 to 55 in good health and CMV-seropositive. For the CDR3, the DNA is TGTGCCAGCAGTGAAGCACAGGGGGCAGAGCAGCCCCAGCATTTT. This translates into CASSEAQGAEQPQHF.